This is a list of T cell receptor beta chains from one sample in a study of prognosis after radiotherapy for stage I lung cancer. Via MiXCR, TCRdb re-called the multiplex PCR reads, giving one row per CDR3 protein. The sample holds 59,000 or so distinct CDR3 sequences, more than 25% seen once. The starting material was PBMCs, obtained before or after stereotactic body radiation therapy (not recorded which). The receptors shown here come from a donor at least 50 years old with non-small cell lung cancer. Each CDR3 is given with its conserved first and last residue. The D gene is left open where the match is weak. For some rows the clone size is stated as once, few or many, or as a class when expanded; others skip it.

CDR3 protein,CDR3 DNA,V gene,D gene,clone size,J gene
CASSLTDLNTEAFF,TGTGCCAGCAGTTTGACTGATTTAAACACTGAAGCTTTCTTT,TRBV12-3/TRBV12-4,.,.,TRBJ1-1
CASSDSGRVTYEQYF,TGTGCCAGCAGTGATAGCGGCAGGGTGACCTACGAGCAGTACTTC,TRBV2,.,many,TRBJ2-7
CASSEGYEQYF,TGTGCCAGCAGTGAAGGATACGAGCAGTACTTC,TRBV28,.,medium-sized,TRBJ2-7
CASSPPGGRRGDTQYF,TGTGCCAGCTCACCACCGGGCGGGCGCCGCGGAGATACGCAGTATTTT,TRBV18,.,many,TRBJ2-3
CASSPDRNQPQHF,TGTGCCAGCAGCCCTGACAGGAATCAGCCCCAGCATTTT,TRBV7-8,.,many,TRBJ1-5
CASSYSGNTEFFF,TGTGCCAGCAGTTACTCGGGAAACACTGAATTTTTCTTT,TRBV6-5,.,.,TRBJ1-1
CASSLGLQNNQPQHF,TGCGCCAGCAGCTTGGGTTTACAGAACAATCAGCCCCAGCATTTT,TRBV5-1,.,many,TRBJ1-5
CSLTKTGTNTEAFF,TGCAGCTTGACCAAGACAGGGACGAACACTGAAGCTTTCTTT,TRBV29-1,TRBD1,once,TRBJ1-1
CASSSSGQGQGSEQIF,TGTGCCAGCAGTTCTTCCGGACAGGGACAGGGGTCTGAGCAGATCTTC,TRBV6-5,TRBD1,.,TRBJ2-1
CASSLAGRGNTIYF,TGTGCCAGCAGCTTAGCAGGGAGAGGAAACACCATATATTTT,TRBV7-2,.,many,TRBJ1-3
CATLRVAGSAQETQYF,TGTGCCACCTTACGGGTAGCGGGGTCAGCTCAAGAGACCCAGTACTTC,TRBV6-2/TRBV6-3,TRBD2,many,TRBJ2-5
CASSLDPGQGNSPLHF,TGTGCCAGCAGCTTAGATCCGGGACAGGGAAATTCACCCCTCCACTTT,TRBV7-9,TRBD1,many,TRBJ1-6
CASRQPRSGANVLTF,TGTGCCAGCAGACAACCCAGGTCTGGGGCCAACGTCCTGACTTTC,TRBV6-2/TRBV6-3,.,many,TRBJ2-6
CASAYFRNSGSGANVLTF,TGTGCCAGCGCATATTTTAGAAATAGTGGTTCTGGGGCCAACGTCCTGACTTTC,TRBV7-9,.,.,TRBJ2-6
CASRRLAGAPNNSPLHF,TGTGCCAGCAGACGACTTGCGGGGGCCCCAAATAATTCACCCCTCCACTTT,TRBV11-2,.,many,TRBJ1-6
CSAVGHLNTEAFF,TGCAGTGCGGTAGGCCATCTGAACACTGAAGCTTTCTTT,TRBV20-1,.,many,TRBJ1-1
CASSYSQGAPYDQYF,TGTGCCAGCAGTTACTCACAGGGTGCACCCTACGATCAGTACTTC,TRBV6-9,.,.,TRBJ2-7
CASSWTLAGNTDTQYF,TGTGCCAGCAGTTGGACTCTAGCGGGCAACACAGATACGCAGTATTTT,TRBV6-2/TRBV6-3,TRBD2,many,TRBJ2-3
CASSFTGDEQYF,TGTGCCAGCAGCTTCACAGGGGACGAGCAGTACTTC,TRBV7-9,TRBD1,many,TRBJ2-7
CASSPFVDYNEQFF,TGTGCCAGCTCACCGTTTGTGGATTACAATGAGCAGTTCTTC,TRBV18,.,.,TRBJ2-1
CSAPGQGAGDTQYF,TGCAGTGCTCCGGGACAGGGGGCCGGAGATACGCAGTATTTT,TRBV20-1,TRBD1,many,TRBJ2-3
CASSQVPQTQYF,TGTGCCAGCAGCCAAGTTCCTCAGACCCAGTACTTC,TRBV3-1,.,many,TRBJ2-5
CASSQGGQGIEAFF,TGTGCCAGCAGCCAAGGAGGACAGGGGATTGAAGCTTTCTTT,TRBV3-1,TRBD1,many,TRBJ1-1
CSAQDRGVRQPQHF,TGCAGTGCGCAAGACAGGGGGGTAAGACAGCCCCAGCATTTT,TRBV20-1,TRBD1,many,TRBJ1-5
CASSLVAGHSSYNSPLHF,TGTGCCAGCAGCTTAGTGGCAGGGCATAGCTCCTATAATTCACCCCTCCACTTT,TRBV7-9,.,many,TRBJ1-6
CASSFRGQDTGELFF,TGTGCCAGCAGCTTCAGGGGGCAGGACACCGGGGAGCTGTTTTTT,TRBV7-6,TRBD1,many,TRBJ2-2
CASSFATGQSYEQYF,TGTGCCAGCAGCTTTGCTACGGGCCAGTCCTACGAGCAGTACTTC,TRBV7-2,.,many,TRBJ2-7
CASSYLPVENEQFF,TGTGCCAGCAGTTACTTGCCTGTGGAGAATGAGCAGTTCTTC,TRBV6-5,.,medium-sized,TRBJ2-1
CASSQPGTGAAGELFF,TGTGCCAGCAGCCAACCCGGGACAGGGGCCGCCGGGGAGCTGTTTTTT,TRBV3-1,TRBD1,many,TRBJ2-2
CASSSPGLALRNERFF,TGTGCCAGCAGTTCACCCGGGCTAGCCCTCCGAAATGAGCGGTTCTTC,TRBV28,.,.,TRBJ2-1
CASSPIPRQNYNEQFF,TGTGCCAGCAGCCCTATACCGAGACAGAACTACAATGAGCAGTTCTTC,TRBV6-1,.,.,TRBJ2-1
CASGSTRETEAFF,TGTGCCAGTGGTTCTACAAGGGAAACTGAAGCTTTCTTT,TRBV19,.,many,TRBJ1-1
CASSQIQGNQPQHF,TGCGCCAGCAGCCAAATACAGGGGAATCAGCCCCAGCATTTT,TRBV4-1,TRBD1,many,TRBJ1-5
CASSSPRVWGVVEKLFF,TGTGCCAGCAGTTCCCCGAGGGTCTGGGGGGTGGTTGAAAAACTGTTTTTT,TRBV6-9,.,.,TRBJ1-4
CASSLAKGAEPEQYF,TGTGCCAGCAGCCTGGCTAAGGGGGCAGAACCGGAGCAGTACTTC,TRBV5-5,TRBD1,many,TRBJ2-7
CASSEVGRILQYF,TGTGCCAGCAGTGAGGTCGGGCGGATCTTGCAGTACTTC,TRBV2,.,.,TRBJ2-7
CASRWTGGDCGYNF,TGTGCCAGCAGGTGGACAGGGGGCGACTGTGGCTACAACTTC,TRBV6-1,TRBD1,.,TRBJ1-2